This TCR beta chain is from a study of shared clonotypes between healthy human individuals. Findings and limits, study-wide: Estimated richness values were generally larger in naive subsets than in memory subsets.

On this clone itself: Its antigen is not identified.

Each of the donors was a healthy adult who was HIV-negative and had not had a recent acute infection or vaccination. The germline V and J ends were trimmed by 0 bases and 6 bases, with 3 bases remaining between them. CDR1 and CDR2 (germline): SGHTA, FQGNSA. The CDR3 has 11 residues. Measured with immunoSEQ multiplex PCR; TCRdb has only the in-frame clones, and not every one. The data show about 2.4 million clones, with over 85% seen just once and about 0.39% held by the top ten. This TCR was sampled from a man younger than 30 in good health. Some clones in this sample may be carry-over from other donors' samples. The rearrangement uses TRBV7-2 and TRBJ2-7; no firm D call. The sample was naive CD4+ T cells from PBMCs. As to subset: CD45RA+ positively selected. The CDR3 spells CASSLAREQYF. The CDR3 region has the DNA TGTGCCAGCAGCTTAGCGCGCGAGCAGTACTTC.